This paragraph reports one T cell receptor (beta chain). 13 Jbeta primers and 60 Vbeta primers were used for the PCR. Sequencing used immunoSEQ multiplex PCR; TCRdb keeps in-frame clones, though not all of them. This sample has 100,000 to 150,000 clones, with 70% to 85% found just once. This sample is part of a study of cytomegalovirus exposure and HLA in healthy donors. V lost 4 bases and J lost 11, with 14 bases in between. Germline V gene lookup returns CDR1 ENHRY and CDR2 SYGVKD. This CDR3 has 12 residues. J is TRBJ1-1 and V is TRBV10-3, with D tentatively TRBD1 (5 bases). The sequence was collected from a woman aged 60 to 75 in good health and CMV-seropositive. Sequenced material: PBMCs. The CDR3 DNA sequence: TGTGCCATCAGTGGGTCGGGGGGGGAGGCTTTCTTT. Translation gives CAISGSGGEAFF.